The clone carrying this TCR beta chain is a singleton in its sample. Its antigen remains unidentified. This CDR3 region has 17 residues. Germline V gene data show CDR1 as SGHVS and CDR2 as FNYEAQ. Trimming removed 4 bases from V and 3 bases from J; junction bases left unmatched: 8. The sample belongs to a study of cytomegalovirus exposure and HLA in healthy donors. Study overall: About 79 million unique TCRs from HLA-typed donors were held in an early data release. Study conclusions and caveats: The study recorded 150 to 200 TCR beta chains that were cytomegalovirus-associated.

The PCR was carried out with 60 Vbeta primers and 13 Jbeta primers. TCRdb's table, derived via immunoSEQ multiplex PCR, lists solely in-frame clones and lacks some. The sample shows some 200,000 clones, 81% of them seen only once. The V gene is TRBV7-6, the J gene TRBJ1-3; TRBD1 agrees at 11 bases. The sample taken for sequencing was PBMCs. This receptor was identified in a man in his fifties or sixties in good health and CMV-seronegative. The CDR3 region is CASSSGGDRGFGNTIYF. The DNA of the CDR3 is TGTGCCAGCAGCTCCGGAGGGGACAGGGGGTTTGGAAACACCATATATTTT.